Each of the 29 T cell receptor beta chains below was sequenced from the same sample in a study of Graves' ophthalmopathy and Graves' hyperthyroidism. Amplifying from RNA transcripts, the study obtained TCR beta CDR3 regions. First-round RT-PCR employed HTBI primers, with a second-round multiplex PCR after it. TCRdb re-derived calls from the multiplex PCR reads in MiXCR, one entry per CDR3 protein. The sample contains about 340,000 distinct CDR3 sequences, about 17% of which appear only once. Material for sequencing was peripheral blood. The receptors stem from an adult man with Graves' ophthalmopathy.

This clonotype was counted only a few times. The CDR3 region has the DNA TGTGCCAGCTCAACGTCCCAGGGGATTGTACAGCCCCAGCATTTT. This translates into CASSTSQGIVQPQHF. The rearrangement links TRBV18 to TRBJ1-5; weak D call: TRBD1 (6 bases). V dropped 5 bases and J dropped 7 bases, with 18 bases sitting between them. The CDR3 covers 15 residues. CDR1 and CDR2 from the germline V gene are KGHSH and LQKENI.

This clonotype was seen ten or more times. This chain links TRBV5-5 with TRBJ2-7, with 9 bases aligning to TRBD1. CDR3 size: 16 residues. Germline V gives CDR1 SGHKS, CDR2 YYEKEE (reference sequence). J was trimmed by 4 bases and V by 2 bases; bases with no gene match: 10. The CDR3 loop reads CASSLDAGTGRYEQYF. CDR3 sequence (DNA): TGTGCCAGCAGCTTAGATGCCGGGACAGGGCGATACGAGCAGTACTTC.

This clonotype was observed many times. The chain recombines TRBV7-8 with TRBJ2-7; 7 bases agree with TRBD1. CDR1 and CDR2 (germline): SGHVS, FQNEAQ. V gave up 5 bases and J gave up 2 bases; unmatched junction bases: 9. The CDR3 sequence is 15 residues long. The CDR3 region has the DNA TGTGCCAGCAGCCCGTTCCGGGACAGCGCCTACGAGCAGTACTTC. Translating gives CASSPFRDSAYEQYF.

This clonotype was seen at least ten times. V and J are TRBV4-3 and TRBJ1-1, with 8 bases fitting TRBD1. The CDR3 covers 16 residues. With 0 bases clipped from V and 10 bases from J, the junction kept 13 bases outside the gene matches. Germline-derived CDR1 and CDR2 are LGHNA and YSLEER. The CDR3 DNA reads as TGCGCCAGCAGCCAAGATTACGCCGGGACAGGACTCGTAGCTTTCTTT. Protein product: CASSQDYAGTGLVAFF.

This clonotype was recorded at least ten times. The chain combines TRBV24-1 with TRBJ1-5; a weak D match, TRBD1 (5 bases). Germline CDR1 and CDR2: KGHDR and SFDVKD. This CDR3 spans 14 amino acids. V lost 0 bases to trimming and J lost 4 bases, with 6 bases between them. CDR3 sequence: CATSDLGANQPQHF. The CDR3 DNA reads TGTGCCACCAGTGATTTGGGGGCGAATCAGCCCCAGCATTTT.

This clonotype was recorded many times. The chain links TRBV6-5 to TRBJ2-5; no clear D. The CDR3 is made up of 12 amino acids. V shed 2 bases and J shed 2 bases, with 3 bases lying between them. Germline V gene sequence: CDR1 MNHEY, CDR2 SVGAGI. The CDR3 reads CASSYQQETQYF. The DNA of the CDR3 is TGTGCCAGCAGTTACCAGCAAGAGACCCAGTACTTC.

This clonotype was counted many times. V is TRBV12-3 or TRBV12-4 and J is TRBJ1-5; D is perhaps TRBD1 (5 bases). The CDR3 covers 13 residues. Trimming left V 6 bases short and J 7 bases short, with 13 bases between. The DNA of the CDR3 is TGTGCCAGCAGAAGATCAGGGAACCAGCCCCAGCATTTT. Its protein product is CASRRSGNQPQHF.

This clonotype showed up many times. This chain joins TRBV15 and TRBJ1-2; D unclear. The germline V gene has CDR1 LNHNV and CDR2 YYDKDF (reference sequence). The V and J ends lost 1 base and 3 bases respectively, with 3 bases between them. The CDR3 totals 12 residues. The DNA for the CDR3 is TGTGCCACCAGCAGAGGTGACTATGGCTACACCTTC. It codes for CATSRGDYGYTF.

In its sample, this clonotype was seen many times. The V and J genes are TRBV7-2 and TRBJ2-5, with D possibly called TRBD1 or TRBD2 (5 bases each). CDR3 size: 13 residues. Trimming removed 0 bases at V and 7 bases at J, with 9 bases between. From germline, CDR1 is SGHTA and CDR2 FQGNSA. The CDR3 DNA reads TGTGCCAGCAGCTTAGCGGGACGGAGGACCCAGTACTTC. Protein: CASSLAGRRTQYF.

The chain couples TRBV6-1 to TRBJ1-2; no firm D call. Germline V gene data show CDR1 as MNHNS and CDR2 as SASEGT. The CDR3 is 13 amino acids. V lost 7 bases and J 4 bases, leaving 13 bases between the germline ends. CDR3 in amino acids: CASKPAGLYGYTF. The CDR3 DNA is TGTGCCAGCAAGCCGGCAGGCCTCTATGGCTACACCTTC.

This clonotype was picked up many times. This sequence joins TRBV7-9 and TRBJ2-7; perhaps TRBD1 as D (6 bases). Trimming took off 3 bases at V and 7 bases at J, with 16 bases between the two ends. The length of the CDR3 is 14 residues. Germline V gene data show CDR1 as SEHNR and CDR2 as FQNEAQ (reference sequence). CDR3 sequence (DNA): TGTGCCAGCAGCTTCGACAGGTTCTCTGGGGAGCAGTACTTC. This encodes CASSFDRFSGEQYF. Based on the CDR3 plus reference TRBV7-9 and TRBJ2-7, the full variable domain is DTGVSQNPRHKITKRGQNVTFRCDPISEHNRLYWYRQTLGQGPEFLTYFQNEAQLEKSRLLSDRFSAERPKGSFSTLEIQRTEQGDSAMYLCASSFDRFSGEQYFGPGTRLTVT.

Many counts were recorded for this clonotype. This chain connects TRBV19 to TRBJ1-2; D might be TRBD1 (5 bases). The germline V gene has CDR1 LNHDA and CDR2 SQIVND (reference sequence). CDR3 length equals 14 residues. Trimming took off 7 bases at V and 1 base at J, with 13 bases between the two ends. Written as DNA, the CDR3 is TGTGCCAGTAAGACCTACAGGCGTAACTATGGCTACACCTTC. Its translation: CASKTYRRNYGYTF.

This clonotype was seen repeatedly, ten times or more. The chain is built from TRBV29-1 and TRBJ2-5; D may be TRBD2 (5 bases). Germline V gene sequence: CDR1 SQVTM, CDR2 ANQGSEA. The CDR3 covers 13 residues. V lost 0 bases to trimming and J lost 4 bases, with 9 bases between them. The CDR3 nucleotides are TGCAGCGTTGAAGATCAGGCGGGAGAGACCCAGTACTTC. This encodes CSVEDQAGETQYF.

J is TRBJ2-7 and V is TRBV12-3 or TRBV12-4; 9 bases line up with TRBD1. V lost 1 base and J lost 6; bases outside the gene matches: 7. The CDR3 has 15 amino acids. CDR3 DNA sequence: TGTGCCAGCAGTTTAGTCGGGACAGGGATGAGCGAGCAGTACTTC. Protein: CASSLVGTGMSEQYF.

This clonotype has ten or more counts. This chain links TRBV10-3 with TRBJ2-7; D remains unclear. Germline V gives CDR1 ENHRY, CDR2 SYGVKD. Trimming shortened V by 10 bases and J by 2 bases, and 15 bases separated the two germline ends. This CDR3 is built from 13 residues. In DNA, the CDR3 is TGTGCCACACCAAACAGTTCCGCCTACGAGCAGTACTTC. This translates into CATPNSSAYEQYF.

The chain recombines TRBV4-2 with TRBJ2-7; D not certain. Germline V gene lookup returns CDR1 LGHNA and CDR2 YNFKEQ. V lost 6 bases and J lost 1, with 22 bases in between. The CDR3 has 17 residues. CDR3 sequence reads: CASSYLSGQALSYEQYF. CDR3 nucleotide sequence: TGTGCCAGCAGTTATCTAAGTGGTCAGGCCCTTTCCTACGAGCAGTACTTC.

This clonotype has a count of ten or more. This chain connects TRBV7-8 to TRBJ2-7; no reliable D call. The CDR3 runs 12 residues. V gave up 5 bases and J gave up 6 bases, with 11 bases separating them. CDR1 and CDR2 from the germline V gene are SGHVS and FQNEAQ. For the CDR3, the DNA is TGTGCCAGCAGCGTAAGTCGGAGCGAGCAGTACTTC. This sequence encodes CASSVSRSEQYF.

This clonotype has a count of ten or more. The CDR3 loop reads CASSPSSGSQETQYF. The CDR3, as DNA: TGTGCCAGCTCACCCTCTAGCGGCTCCCAAGAGACCCAGTACTTC. The V gene is TRBV18, the J gene TRBJ2-5, with TRBD2 identical over 7 bases. This CDR3 is 15 amino acids long. Trimming took 3 bases from V and 1 from J; bases not matched to a gene: 5. Germline V CDR1 and CDR2: KGHSH, LQKENI.

This clonotype was seen ten or more times. The rearrangement joins TRBV11-2 to TRBJ1-1, with unresolved D. Germline V gene sequence: CDR1 SGHAT, CDR2 FQNNGV. This CDR3 spans 14 amino acids. With 6 bases removed from V and 0 bases from J, the gap between germline ends came to 11 bases. This CDR3 reads CASSLRRMNTEAFF. The CDR3 DNA reads as TGTGCCAGCAGTCTTAGGAGGATGAACACTGAAGCTTTCTTT. Full variable domain (rest looked up from reference TRBV11-2 and TRBJ1-1): EAGVAQSPRYKIIEKRQSVAFWCNPISGHATLYWYQQILGQGPKLLIQFQNNGVVDDSQLPKDRFSAERLKGVDSTLKIQPAKLEDSAVYLCASSLRRMNTEAFFGQGTRLTVV.

This clonotype has at least ten counts. The genes are TRBV19 and TRBJ2-2, with 13 bases fitting TRBD2. The ends lost 7 bases at V and 7 bases at J; junction bases unmatched: 3. This CDR3 region has 14 residues. Germline V gives CDR1 LNHDA, CDR2 SQIVND (reference sequence). CDR3 protein: CASTGTSGVGELFF. The CDR3 DNA reads as TGTGCCAGTACCGGGACTAGCGGGGTCGGGGAGCTGTTTTTT.

The sample holds many counts of this clonotype. The rearrangement links TRBV11-2 to TRBJ1-2, with D unresolved. The V gene lost 0 bases and the J gene lost 8 bases, with 10 bases spanning the gap. This CDR3 comprises 13 residues. Per the germline V gene, CDR1 is SGHAT and CDR2 is FQNNGV. The chain's CDR3 is CASSLDPVEGYTF. For the CDR3, the DNA is TGTGCCAGCAGCTTAGATCCCGTTGAAGGCTACACCTTC.

This clonotype was detected many times. The chain recombines TRBV5-1 with TRBJ1-6; D remains ambiguous. The length of the CDR3 is 16 residues. In germline, CDR1 is SGHRS, CDR2 YFSETQ. With 0 bases removed from V and 7 bases from J, the gap between germline ends came to 14 bases. The CDR3 DNA sequence: TGCGCCAGCAGCTTGGATCCGAGTCGTCGGAATTCACCCCTCCACTTT. Translated: CASSLDPSRRNSPLHF.

This clonotype has a count of ten or more. The V gene is TRBV15, the J gene TRBJ2-7; D remains ambiguous. Trimming cost V 1 base and J 0 bases, with 4 bases left between them. CDR1 and CDR2 from the germline V gene are LNHNV and YYDKDF (reference sequence). This CDR3 has 13 amino acids. This chain's CDR3 is CATSRADSYEQYF. CDR3 nucleotide sequence: TGTGCCACCAGCAGAGCGGACTCCTACGAGCAGTACTTC.

V gene TRBV7-2 combines with J gene TRBJ2-2, with a weak D call TRBD1 (5 bases). CDR1 is SGHTA and CDR2 is FQGNSA in the germline V gene. V lost 0 bases to trimming and J lost 0 bases, with 8 bases between them. CDR3 length: 16 amino acids. The CDR3 nucleotides are TGTGCCAGCAGCTTAGCGGACACTACGAACACCGGGGAGCTGTTTTTT. It is translated as CASSLADTTNTGELFF.

This clonotype was observed at least ten times. This chain connects TRBV6-2 or TRBV6-3 to TRBJ2-6; D unresolved. This CDR3 comprises 12 residues. V gave up 8 bases and J gave up 2 bases, with 4 bases separating them. CDR1 and CDR2 (germline): MNHEY, SVGEGT. CDR3 loop: CASCPGANVLTF. In DNA, the CDR3 is TGTGCCAGCTGCCCTGGGGCCAACGTCCTGACTTTC.

This clonotype was found many times. The chain employs TRBV6-1 and TRBJ1-5; D remains ambiguous. The germline CDR1 and CDR2 sequences are MNHNS and SASEGT. The CDR3 consists of 13 residues. V was cut by 7 bases and J by 4 bases, with 11 bases left in between. The CDR3 loop is CASIPSGNQPQHF. CDR3 DNA: TGTGCCAGCATCCCCTCCGGTAATCAGCCCCAGCATTTT.

This clonotype appeared many times. The genes are TRBV28 and TRBJ1-1; TRBD1 aligns across 9 bases. CDR1 is MDHEN, CDR2 SYDVKM, per germline. This CDR3 has 14 amino acids. Trimming took 7 bases from V and 6 from J; bases not matched to a gene: 9. In DNA, the CDR3 is TGTGCCAGCATCACAGGGGGCTCGTCGGCTGAAGCTTTCTTT. It specifies CASITGGSSAEAFF.

This clonotype was observed many times. The genes are TRBV12-3 or TRBV12-4 and TRBJ2-7; 9 bases line up with TRBD1. After removal of 6 bases from V and 4 bases from J, the junction contained 7 bases not matched to a gene. The CDR3 sequence is 14 residues long. The CDR3 is CASSPGQGWYEQYF. The CDR3 DNA reads as TGTGCCAGCAGCCCGGGACAGGGATGGTACGAGCAGTACTTC.

This clonotype was recorded at least ten times. The gene calls are TRBV3-1 and TRBJ2-5; 7 bases line up with TRBD2. This CDR3 region has 16 residues. V lost 4 bases and J lost 2; bases outside the gene matches: 10. Germline-derived CDR1 and CDR2 are LGHDT and YNNKEL (reference sequence). CDR3 bases: TGTGCCAGCAGCCCCTCTTCGGCGGGGGAACAAGAGACCCAGTACTTC. This encodes CASSPSSAGEQETQYF.